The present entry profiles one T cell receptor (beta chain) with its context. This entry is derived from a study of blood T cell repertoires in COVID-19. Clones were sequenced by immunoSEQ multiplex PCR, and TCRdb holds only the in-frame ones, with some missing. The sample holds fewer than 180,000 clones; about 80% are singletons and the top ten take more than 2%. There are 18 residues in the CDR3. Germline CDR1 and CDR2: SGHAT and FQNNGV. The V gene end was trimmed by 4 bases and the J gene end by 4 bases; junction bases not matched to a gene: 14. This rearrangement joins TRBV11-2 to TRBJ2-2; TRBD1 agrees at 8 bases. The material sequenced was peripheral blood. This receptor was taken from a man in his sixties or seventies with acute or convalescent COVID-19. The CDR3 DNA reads TGTGCCAGCAGCTCGCTACGACGCAGGGGGCGCATCACCGGGGAGCTGTTTTTT. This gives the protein CASSSLRRRGRITGELFF. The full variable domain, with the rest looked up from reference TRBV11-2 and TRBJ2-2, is EAGVAQSPRYKIIEKRQSVAFWCNPISGHATLYWYQQILGQGPKLLIQFQNNGVVDDSQLPKDRFSAERLKGVDSTLKIQPAKLEDSAVYLCASSSLRRRGRITGELFFGEGSRLTVL.